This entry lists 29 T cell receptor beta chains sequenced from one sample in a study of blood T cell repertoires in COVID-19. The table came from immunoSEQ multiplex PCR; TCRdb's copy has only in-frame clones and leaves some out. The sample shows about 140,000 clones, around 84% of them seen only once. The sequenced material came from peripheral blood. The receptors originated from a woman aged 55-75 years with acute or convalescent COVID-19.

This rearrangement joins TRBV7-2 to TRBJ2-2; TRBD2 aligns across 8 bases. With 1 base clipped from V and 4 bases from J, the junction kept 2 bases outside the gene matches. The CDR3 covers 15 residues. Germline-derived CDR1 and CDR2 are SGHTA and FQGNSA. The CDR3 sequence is CASSLVRGATGELFF. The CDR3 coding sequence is TGTGCCAGCAGCTTAGTGCGGGGGGCCACCGGGGAGCTGTTTTTT.

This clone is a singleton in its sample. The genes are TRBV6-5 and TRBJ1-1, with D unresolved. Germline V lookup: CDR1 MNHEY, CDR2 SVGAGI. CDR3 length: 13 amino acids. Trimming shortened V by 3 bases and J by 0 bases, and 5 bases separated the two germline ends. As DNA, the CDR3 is TGTGCCAGCAGTTATGAGATGAACACTGAAGCTTTCTTT. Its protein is CASSYEMNTEAFF.

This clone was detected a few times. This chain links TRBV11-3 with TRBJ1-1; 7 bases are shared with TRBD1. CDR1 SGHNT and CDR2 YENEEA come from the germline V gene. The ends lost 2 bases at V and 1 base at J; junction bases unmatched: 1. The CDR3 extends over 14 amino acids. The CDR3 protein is CASSLYRGNTEAFF. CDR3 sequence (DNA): TGTGCCAGCAGCTTATACAGGGGGAACACTGAAGCTTTCTTT.

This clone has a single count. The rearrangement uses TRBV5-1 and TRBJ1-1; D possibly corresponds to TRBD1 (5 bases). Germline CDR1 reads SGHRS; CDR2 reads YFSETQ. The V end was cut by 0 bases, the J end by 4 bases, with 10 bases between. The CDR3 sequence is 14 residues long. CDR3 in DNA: TGCGCCAGCAGCTTGGTTTTGGGGGGCACTGAAGCTTTCTTT. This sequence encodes CASSLVLGGTEAFF. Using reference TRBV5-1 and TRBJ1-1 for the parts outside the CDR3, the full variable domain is KAGVTQTPRYLIKTRGQQVTLSCSPISGHRSVSWYQQTPGQGLQFLFEYFSETQRNKGNFPGRFSGRQFSNSRSEMNVSTLELGDSALYLCASSLVLGGTEAFFGQGTRLTVV.

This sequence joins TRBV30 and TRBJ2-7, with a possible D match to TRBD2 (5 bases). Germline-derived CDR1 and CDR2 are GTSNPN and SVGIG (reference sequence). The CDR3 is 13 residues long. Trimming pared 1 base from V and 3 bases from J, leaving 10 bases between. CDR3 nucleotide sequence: TGTGCCTGGAGTGGAGGGAAGGACTACGAGCAGTACTTC. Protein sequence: CAWSGGKDYEQYF.

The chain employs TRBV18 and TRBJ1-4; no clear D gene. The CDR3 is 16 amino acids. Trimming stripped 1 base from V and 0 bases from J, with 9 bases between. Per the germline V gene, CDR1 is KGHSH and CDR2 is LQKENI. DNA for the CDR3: TGTGCCAGCTCACCACGTACGGTCTCAACTAATGAAAAACTGTTTTTT. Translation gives CASSPRTVSTNEKLFF.

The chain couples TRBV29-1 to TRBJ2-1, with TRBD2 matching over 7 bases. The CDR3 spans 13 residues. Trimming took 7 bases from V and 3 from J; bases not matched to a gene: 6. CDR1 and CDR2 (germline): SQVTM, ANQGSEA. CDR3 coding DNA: TGCAGCGAAACGGGACTACACTACAATGAGCAGTTCTTC. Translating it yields CSETGLHYNEQFF.

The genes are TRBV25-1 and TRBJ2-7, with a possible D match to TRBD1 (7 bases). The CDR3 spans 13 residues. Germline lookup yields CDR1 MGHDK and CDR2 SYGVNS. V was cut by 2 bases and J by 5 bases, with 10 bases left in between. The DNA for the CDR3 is TGTGCCAGCAGTGAACGGAGGGGGCACGAGCAGTACTTC. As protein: CASSERRGHEQYF.

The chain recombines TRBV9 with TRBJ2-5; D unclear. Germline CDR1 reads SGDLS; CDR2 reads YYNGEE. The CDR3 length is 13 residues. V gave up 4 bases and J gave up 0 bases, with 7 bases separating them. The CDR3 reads CASSSRYQETQYF. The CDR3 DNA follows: TGTGCCAGCAGCTCCCGGTACCAAGAGACCCAGTACTTC.

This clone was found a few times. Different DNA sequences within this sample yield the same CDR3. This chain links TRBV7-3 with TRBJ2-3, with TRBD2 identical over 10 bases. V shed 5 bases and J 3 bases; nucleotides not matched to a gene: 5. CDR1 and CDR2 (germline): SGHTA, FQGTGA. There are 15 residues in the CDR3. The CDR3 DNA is TGTGCCAGCAGCCGAGCGGGGGGGTCGACAGATACGCAGTATTTT. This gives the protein CASSRAGGSTDTQYF.

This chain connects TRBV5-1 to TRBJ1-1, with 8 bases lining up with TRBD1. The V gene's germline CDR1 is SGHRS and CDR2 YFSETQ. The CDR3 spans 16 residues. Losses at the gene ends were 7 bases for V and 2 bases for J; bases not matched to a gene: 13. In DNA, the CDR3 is TGCGCCAGCTCTGGCAGGGGGCGGATCCGAAACACTGAAGCTTTCTTT. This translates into CASSGRGRIRNTEAFF.

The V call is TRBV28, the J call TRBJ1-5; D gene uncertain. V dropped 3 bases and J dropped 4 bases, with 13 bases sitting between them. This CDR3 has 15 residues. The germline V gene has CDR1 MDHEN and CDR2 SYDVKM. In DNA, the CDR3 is TGTGCCAGCAGTTTCCAGGCTTTATGGAATCAGCCCCAGCATTTT. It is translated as CASSFQALWNQPQHF.

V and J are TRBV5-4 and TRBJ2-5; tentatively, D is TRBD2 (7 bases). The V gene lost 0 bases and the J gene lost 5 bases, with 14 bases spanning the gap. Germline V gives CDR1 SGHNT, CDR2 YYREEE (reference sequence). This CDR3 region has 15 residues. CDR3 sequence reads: CASSLAGGSGETQYF. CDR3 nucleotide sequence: TGTGCCAGCAGCTTGGCGGGGGGCTCTGGTGAGACCCAGTACTTC.

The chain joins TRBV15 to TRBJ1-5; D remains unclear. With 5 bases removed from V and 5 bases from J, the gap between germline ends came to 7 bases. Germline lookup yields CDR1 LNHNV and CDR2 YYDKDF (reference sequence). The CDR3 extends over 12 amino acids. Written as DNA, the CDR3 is TGTGCCACCAGCCCCGCGTATCAGCCCCAGCATTTT. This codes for CATSPAYQPQHF.

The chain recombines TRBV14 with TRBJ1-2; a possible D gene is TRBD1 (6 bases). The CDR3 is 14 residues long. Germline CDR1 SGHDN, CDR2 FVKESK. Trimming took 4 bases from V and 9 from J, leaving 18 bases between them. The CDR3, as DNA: TGTGCCAGCAGCCTTACGCGGGGGGCGGGAAGCTACACCTTC. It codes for CASSLTRGAGSYTF.

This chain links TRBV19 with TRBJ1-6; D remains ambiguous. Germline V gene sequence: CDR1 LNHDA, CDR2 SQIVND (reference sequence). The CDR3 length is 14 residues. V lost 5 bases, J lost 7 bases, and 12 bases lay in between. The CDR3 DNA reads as TGTGCCAGTAGTGACCGAGGGCAGAATTCACCCCTCCACTTT. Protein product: CASSDRGQNSPLHF. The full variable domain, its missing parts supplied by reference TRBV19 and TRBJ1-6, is DGGITQSPKYLFRKEGQNVTLSCEQNLNHDAMYWYRQDPGQGLRLIYYSQIVNDFQKGDIAEGYSVSREKKESFPLTVTSAQKNPTAFYLCASSDRGQNSPLHFGNGTRLTVT.

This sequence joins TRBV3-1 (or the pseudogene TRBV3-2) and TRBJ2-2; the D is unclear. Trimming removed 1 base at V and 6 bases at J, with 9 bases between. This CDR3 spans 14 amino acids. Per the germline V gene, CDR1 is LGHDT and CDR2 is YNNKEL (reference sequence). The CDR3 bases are TGTGCCAGCAGCCAAGTTAGTTTGCCCGGGGAGCTGTTTTTT. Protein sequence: CASSQVSLPGELFF.

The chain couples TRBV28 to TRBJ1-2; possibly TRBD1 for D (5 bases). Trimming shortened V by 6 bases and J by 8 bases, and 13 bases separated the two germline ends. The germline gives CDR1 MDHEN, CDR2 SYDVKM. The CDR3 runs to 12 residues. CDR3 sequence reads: CASSLRQYGYTF. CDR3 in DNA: TGTGCCAGCAGCTTAAGACAGTACGGCTACACCTTC.

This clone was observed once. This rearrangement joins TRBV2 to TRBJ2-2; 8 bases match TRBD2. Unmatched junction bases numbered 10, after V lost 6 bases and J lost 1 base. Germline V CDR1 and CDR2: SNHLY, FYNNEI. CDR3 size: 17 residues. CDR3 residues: CASSRRGSGENTGELFF. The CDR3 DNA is TGTGCCAGCAGCAGGCGGGGTAGCGGGGAGAACACCGGGGAGCTGTTTTTT.

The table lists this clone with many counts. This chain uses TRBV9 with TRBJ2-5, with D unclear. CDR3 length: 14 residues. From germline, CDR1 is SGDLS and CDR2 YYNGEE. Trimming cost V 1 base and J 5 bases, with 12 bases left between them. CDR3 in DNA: TGTGCCAGCAGCGTAAGACCCGAGGTGGAGACCCAGTACTTC. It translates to CASSVRPEVETQYF.

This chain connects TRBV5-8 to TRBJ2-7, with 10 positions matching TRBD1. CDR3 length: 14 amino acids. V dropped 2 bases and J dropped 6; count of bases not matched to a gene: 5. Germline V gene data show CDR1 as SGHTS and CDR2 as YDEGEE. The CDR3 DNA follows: TGTGCCAGCAGCTTCGACAGGGGGCGAAGCGAGCAGTACTTC. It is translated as CASSFDRGRSEQYF. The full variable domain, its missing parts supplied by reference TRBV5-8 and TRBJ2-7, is EAGVTQSPTHLIKTRGQQATLRCSPISGHTSVYWYQQALGLGLQFLLWYDEGEERNRGNFPPRFSGRQFPNYSSELNVNALELEDSALYLCASSFDRGRSEQYFGPGTRLTVT.

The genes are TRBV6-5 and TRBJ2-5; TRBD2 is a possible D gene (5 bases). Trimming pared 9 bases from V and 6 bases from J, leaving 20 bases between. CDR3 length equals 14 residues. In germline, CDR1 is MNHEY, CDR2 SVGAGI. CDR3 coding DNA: TGTGCCAGTCAAGGCACGCTAGCCACAAAGACCCAGTACTTC. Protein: CASQGTLATKTQYF.

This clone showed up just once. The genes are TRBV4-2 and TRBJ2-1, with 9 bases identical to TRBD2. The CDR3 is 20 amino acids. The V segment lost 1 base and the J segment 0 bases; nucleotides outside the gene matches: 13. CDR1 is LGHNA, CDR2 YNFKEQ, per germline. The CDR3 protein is CASSQGSGSGGLSSYNEQFF. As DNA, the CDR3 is TGTGCCAGCAGCCAAGGGTCCGGTAGCGGGGGATTGAGCTCCTACAATGAGCAGTTCTTC.

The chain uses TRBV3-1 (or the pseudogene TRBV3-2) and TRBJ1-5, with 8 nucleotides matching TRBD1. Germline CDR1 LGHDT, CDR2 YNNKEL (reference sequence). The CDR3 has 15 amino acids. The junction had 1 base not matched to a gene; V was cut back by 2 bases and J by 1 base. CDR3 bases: TGTGCCAGCAGCCAATACAGGGGGAGCAATCAGCCCCAGCATTTT. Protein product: CASSQYRGSNQPQHF.

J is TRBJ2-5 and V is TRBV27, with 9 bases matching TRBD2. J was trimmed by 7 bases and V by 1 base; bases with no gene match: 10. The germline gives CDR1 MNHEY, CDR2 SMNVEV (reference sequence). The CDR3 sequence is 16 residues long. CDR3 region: CASSLFSSGVRWTQYF. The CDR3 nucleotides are TGTGCCAGCAGTTTATTCTCTAGCGGGGTCAGGTGGACCCAGTACTTC.

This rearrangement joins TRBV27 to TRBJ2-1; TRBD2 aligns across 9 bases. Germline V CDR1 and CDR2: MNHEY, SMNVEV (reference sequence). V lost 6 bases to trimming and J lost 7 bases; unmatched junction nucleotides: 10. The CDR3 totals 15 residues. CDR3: CASSRLRSGGNEQFF. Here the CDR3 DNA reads TGTGCCAGCAGCCGGCTGCGGAGCGGGGGGAATGAGCAGTTCTTC.

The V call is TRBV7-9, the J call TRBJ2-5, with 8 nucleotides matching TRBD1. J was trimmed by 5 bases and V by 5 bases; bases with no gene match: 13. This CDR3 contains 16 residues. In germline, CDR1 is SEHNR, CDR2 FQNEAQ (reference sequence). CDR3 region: CASSTPIGTGWETQYF. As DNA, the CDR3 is TGTGCCAGCAGCACGCCCATCGGGACAGGTTGGGAGACCCAGTACTTC.

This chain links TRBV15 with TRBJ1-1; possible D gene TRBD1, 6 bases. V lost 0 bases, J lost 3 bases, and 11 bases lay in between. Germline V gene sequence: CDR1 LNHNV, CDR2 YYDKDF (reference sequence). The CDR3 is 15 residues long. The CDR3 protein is CATSRDRGADTEAFF. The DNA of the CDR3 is TGTGCCACCAGCAGAGACCGGGGGGCGGACACTGAAGCTTTCTTT. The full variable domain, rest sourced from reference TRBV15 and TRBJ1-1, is DAMVIQNPRYQVTQFGKPVTLSCSQTLNHNVMYWYQQKSSQAPKLLFHYYDKDFNNEADTPDNFQSRRPNTSFCFLDIRSPGLGDTAMYLCATSRDRGADTEAFFGQGTRLTVV.

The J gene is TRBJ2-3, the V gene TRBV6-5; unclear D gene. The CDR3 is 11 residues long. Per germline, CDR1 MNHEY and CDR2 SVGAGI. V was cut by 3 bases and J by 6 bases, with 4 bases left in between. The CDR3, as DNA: TGTGCCAGCAGTTATGGCGATACGCAGTATTTT. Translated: CASSYGDTQYF.